What follows describes a single T cell receptor (beta chain). CDR3 size: 13 residues. CDR1 is WSHSY, CDR2 SAAADI, per germline. After removal of 7 bases from V and 4 bases from J, the junction contained 5 bases not matched to a gene. This sample is part of a study of blood T cell repertoires in COVID-19. At the level of the study: From the United States, Italy and Spain came samples of acute and convalescent COVID-19. In each case, the material was cDNA or gDNA derived from T cells, B-cell-depleted T cells, or PBMCs.

Under the authors' procedure: Amplification of reference gene primers was used by the study to estimate nucleated cell counts. Produced via immunoSEQ multiplex PCR; TCRdb's table is partial and in-frame only. V and J calls plus clone size are reproduced from that table; the DNA served to infer D and trimming. Of 100,000 to 150,000 clones in the sample, about four fifths were seen once. The specimen was peripheral blood. The sequence was collected from a woman between 50 and 59 years old with acute or convalescent COVID-19. The chain carries TRBV10-2 and TRBJ1-1; 8 bases align to TRBD1. The CDR3 protein is CASNGQGGTEAFF. The DNA for the CDR3 is TGCGCCAGCAATGGACAGGGTGGCACTGAAGCTTTCTTT.